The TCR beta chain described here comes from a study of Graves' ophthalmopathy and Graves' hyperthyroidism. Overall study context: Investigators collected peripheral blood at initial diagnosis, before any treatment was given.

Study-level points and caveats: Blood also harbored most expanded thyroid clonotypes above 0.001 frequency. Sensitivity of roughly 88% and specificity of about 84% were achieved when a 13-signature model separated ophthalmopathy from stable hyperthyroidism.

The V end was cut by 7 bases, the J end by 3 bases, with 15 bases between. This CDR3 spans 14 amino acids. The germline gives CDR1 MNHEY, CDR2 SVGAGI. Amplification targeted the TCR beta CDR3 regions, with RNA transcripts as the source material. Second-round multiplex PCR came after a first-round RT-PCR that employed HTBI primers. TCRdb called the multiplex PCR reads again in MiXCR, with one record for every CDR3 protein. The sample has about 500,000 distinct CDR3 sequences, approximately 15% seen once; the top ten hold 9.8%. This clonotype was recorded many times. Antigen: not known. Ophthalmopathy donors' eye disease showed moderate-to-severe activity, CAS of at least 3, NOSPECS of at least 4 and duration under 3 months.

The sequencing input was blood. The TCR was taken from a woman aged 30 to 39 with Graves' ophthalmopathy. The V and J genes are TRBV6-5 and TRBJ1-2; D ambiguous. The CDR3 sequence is CASTLKERYYGYTF. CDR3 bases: TGTGCCAGCACCTTGAAGGAGCGATACTATGGCTACACCTTC.